Reported below is one T cell receptor (beta chain). Participant-given clinical history determined each cohort assignment. For recovered donors of Cohort 3, there were two negative PCRs, clearance, or symptom resolution. The sample originates from a study of blood T cell repertoires in COVID-19. Study overall: T cells, B-cell-depleted T cells, or PBMCs supplied cDNA or gDNA.

Generated by immunoSEQ multiplex PCR, the TCRdb table keeps only in-frame clones and is missing some. The data show about 180,000 clones, 86% seen once. Germline V lookup: CDR1 MNHEY, CDR2 SVGAGI. CDR3 length equals 15 residues. The junction had 5 bases not matched to a gene; V was cut back by 2 bases and J by 9 bases. The source material was PBMCs or T cells enriched from blood (not recorded which). This sequence originates from a woman younger than 45 who had recovered from COVID-19. V usage is TRBV6-5 and J usage is TRBJ1-5; 12 bases align to TRBD1. This CDR3 is CASSYGTGGSMPQHF. DNA of the CDR3: TGTGCCAGCAGTTACGGGACAGGGGGCTCGATGCCCCAGCATTTT.